In its sample, the clone carrying this T cell receptor beta chain was seen many times. Its cognate antigen is unknown. The V and J ends lost 0 bases and 3 bases respectively, with 24 bases between them. This CDR3 contains 20 residues. In germline, CDR1 is WSHSY, CDR2 SAAADI. The entry originates in a study of spatial heterogeneity in lung cancer. At the level of the study: Sequences of the beta chain were consistently detected in greater numbers than alpha-chain sequences. Study-wide results and caveats: In tumors, expanded intratumoral alpha and beta TCR counts tracked mutation counts. Ubiquitous expanded TCR counts tracked ubiquitous nonsynonymous mutations, and regional counts tracked regional ones.

Time point here: sample taken at primary tumor resection. Whole RNA came from tumor, nontumor lung or frozen PBMC and was sequenced without being sorted. MiXCR, run by TCRdb on the 5' RACE reads, gives a single entry per CDR3 protein. The sample includes about 7,000 distinct CDR3 sequences, roughly 14% of them seen just once. The rearrangement links TRBV10-2 to TRBJ1-5; a possible D gene is TRBD1 (5 bases). The sequence was collected from a male donor with early-stage non-small cell lung cancer. This specimen was lung tumor tissue, taken at surgery. The CDR3 protein is CASSESKGVWGDVNNQPQHF. In nucleotides, the CDR3 is TGCGCCAGCAGTGAGTCGAAAGGTGTGTGGGGCGACGTTAACAATCAGCCCCAGCATTTT.